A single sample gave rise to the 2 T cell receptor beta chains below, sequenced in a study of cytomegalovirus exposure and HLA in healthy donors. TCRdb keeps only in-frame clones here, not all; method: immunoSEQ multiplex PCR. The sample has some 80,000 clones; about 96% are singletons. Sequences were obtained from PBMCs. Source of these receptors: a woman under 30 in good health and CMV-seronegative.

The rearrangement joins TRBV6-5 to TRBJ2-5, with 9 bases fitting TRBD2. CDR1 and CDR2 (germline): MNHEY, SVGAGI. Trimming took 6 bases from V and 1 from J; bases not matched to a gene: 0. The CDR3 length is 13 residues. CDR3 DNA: TGTGCCAGCAGGACTAGCGGCCAAGAGACCCAGTACTTC. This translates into CASRTSGQETQYF.

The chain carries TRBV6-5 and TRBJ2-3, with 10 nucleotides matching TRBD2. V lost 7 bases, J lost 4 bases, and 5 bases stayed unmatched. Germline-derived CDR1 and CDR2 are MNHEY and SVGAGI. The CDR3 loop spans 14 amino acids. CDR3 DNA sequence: TGTGCCAGCAAACTAGCGGGATCTGCAGATACGCAGTATTTT. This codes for CASKLAGSADTQYF.